This T cell receptor beta chain was obtained from a study of cytomegalovirus exposure and HLA in healthy donors. Whole-study findings and limits: It was likely that a cluster of highly shared sequence variants was a sequencing artifact.

This clone was detected only a few times. Its antigen is undetermined. Primers for the PCR totalled 60 Vbeta and 13 Jbeta. Clones were read by immunoSEQ multiplex PCR, and TCRdb kept only the in-frame ones, dropping some. The sample has tens of thousands of clones; about four fifths are singletons. In germline, CDR1 is GTSNPN, CDR2 SVGIG (reference sequence). The CDR3 runs 12 residues. V lost 3 bases and J 3 bases, leaving 8 bases between the germline ends. V and J are TRBV30 and TRBJ1-1; D perhaps matches TRBD1 (5 bases). The receptor was derived from a woman aged 25 to 39 in good health and CMV-seronegative. Sequenced sample: PBMCs. The CDR3 bases are TGTGCCTGGAGGGGGGGGGACACTGAAGCTTTCTTT. Amino acid sequence: CAWRGGDTEAFF.